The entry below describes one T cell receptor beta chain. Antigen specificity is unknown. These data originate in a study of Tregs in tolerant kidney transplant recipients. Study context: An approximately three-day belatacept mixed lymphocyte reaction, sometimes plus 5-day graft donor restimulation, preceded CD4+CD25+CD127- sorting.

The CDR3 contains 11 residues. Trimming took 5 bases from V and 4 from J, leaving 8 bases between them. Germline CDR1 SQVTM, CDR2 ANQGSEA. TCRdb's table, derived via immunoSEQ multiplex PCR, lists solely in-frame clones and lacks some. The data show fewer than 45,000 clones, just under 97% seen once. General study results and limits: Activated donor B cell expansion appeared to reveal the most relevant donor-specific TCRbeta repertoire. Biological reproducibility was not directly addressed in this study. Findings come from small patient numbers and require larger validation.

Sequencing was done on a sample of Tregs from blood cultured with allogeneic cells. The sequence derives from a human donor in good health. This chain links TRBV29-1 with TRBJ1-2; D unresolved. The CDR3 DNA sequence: TGCAGCGTTCGGCTTGGCTATGGCTACACCTTC. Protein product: CSVRLGYGYTF.